This entry lists 32 T cell receptor beta chains sequenced from one sample in a study of shared clonotypes between healthy human individuals. Using immunoSEQ multiplex PCR, the repertoire was profiled, and TCRdb retains in-frame clones only, with some absent. This sample carries under 1,900,000 clones, 98% of them seen once, and the ten largest clones take approximately 0.38%. The material sequenced was naive CD4+ T cells sorted from blood. Sample subset: CD45RA+ positively selected. These TCRs come from a man aged 30-40 years in good health.

This chain links TRBV19 with TRBJ2-7; 12 positions agree with TRBD1. V dropped 1 base and J dropped 1; count of bases not matched to a gene: 8. The CDR3 is 18 residues long. Germline V gene sequence: CDR1 LNHDA, CDR2 SQIVND (reference sequence). The CDR3 coding sequence is TGTGCCAGTAGTATAGTCGGGACAGGGGGCGTAAAATCCTACGAGCAGTACTTC. Translated, it gives CASSIVGTGGVKSYEQYF.

This chain uses TRBV11-2 with TRBJ2-7; D is uncertain. The CDR3 is 14 residues long. In germline, CDR1 is SGHAT, CDR2 FQNNGV. Trimming removed 1 base from V and 3 bases from J, with 10 bases in between. CDR3 coding DNA: TGTGCCAGCAGCTTAGGGGCCACCCTCTACGAGCAGTACTTC. Translated, it gives CASSLGATLYEQYF.

The V call is TRBV21-1, the J call TRBJ1-5; the table gives TRBD1 as D, unverified against the DNA. TRBV21-1 is assigned pseudogene status. This CDR3 is built from 18 residues. CDR3 loop: CASSRGPTGLNSNQPQHF. In DNA form, the CDR3 reads TGTGCCAGCAGCAGGGGACCGACAGGGTTGAATAGCAATCAGCCCCAGCATTTT.

The rearrangement links TRBV19 to TRBJ2-3, with a weak D call TRBD2 (6 bases). V gave up 3 bases and J gave up 3 bases, with 13 bases separating them. The V gene's germline CDR1 is LNHDA and CDR2 SQIVND (reference sequence). There are 15 residues in the CDR3. The CDR3 is CASSISAGRTDTQYF. The CDR3 bases are TGTGCCAGTAGTATTTCGGCGGGACGAACAGATACGCAGTATTTT.

Turning to this clone: The sample carries other DNA sequences with the same CDR3. This chain links TRBV19 with TRBJ2-3, with TRBD1 identical over 8 bases. Germline V lookup: CDR1 LNHDA, CDR2 SQIVND (reference sequence). This CDR3 has 13 amino acids. V was clipped by 6 bases and J by 1 base; unmatched bases: 0. CDR3 sequence reads: CASRTGGTDTQYF. Here the CDR3 DNA reads TGTGCCAGTAGGACAGGGGGCACAGATACGCAGTATTTT.

J is TRBJ1-1 and V is TRBV5-4, with D possibly being TRBD1 (5 bases). The CDR3 runs to 14 residues. CDR1 is SGHNT, CDR2 YYREEE, per germline (reference sequence). Trimming removed 3 bases from V and 5 bases from J, with 14 bases in between. Written as DNA, the CDR3 is TGTGCCAGCAGCTCAGACGGGGGGGGTACTGAAGCTTTCTTT. Translating gives CASSSDGGGTEAFF.

This clone appeared a single time. The J gene is TRBJ2-1, the V gene TRBV18, with a possible D match to TRBD2 (6 bases). V was cut by 1 base and J by 9 bases, with 13 bases left in between. Germline assignment: CDR1 KGHSH and CDR2 LQKENI. The CDR3 contains 14 residues. CDR3 nucleotide sequence: TGTGCCAGCTCACCACGGGTAGCGGATCTTGAGCAGTTCTTC. This sequence encodes CASSPRVADLEQFF.

V gene TRBV28 combines with J gene TRBJ1-2; D is uncertain. Germline loops: CDR1 MDHEN, CDR2 SYDVKM. CDR3 size: 11 residues. Trimming took 5 bases from V and 3 from J, leaving 4 bases between them. Here the CDR3 reads CASSAYYGYTF. Here the CDR3 DNA reads TGTGCCAGCAGTGCGTACTATGGCTACACCTTC.

The chain has TRBV27 and TRBJ2-2, with TRBD2 identical over 9 bases. Germline loops: CDR1 MNHEY, CDR2 SMNVEV (reference sequence). The V gene end was trimmed by 6 bases and the J gene end by 3 bases; junction bases not matched to a gene: 8. This CDR3 has 16 amino acids. CDR3 loop: CASSTCQREDTGELFF. The CDR3 DNA reads as TGTGCCAGCAGCACCTGCCAGCGGGAGGACACCGGGGAGCTGTTTTTT.

The gene calls are TRBV29-1 and TRBJ2-7; weak D call: TRBD2 (6 bases). Germline CDR1 SQVTM, CDR2 ANQGSEA. This CDR3 has 13 residues. The V end was cut by 2 bases, the J end by 3 bases, with 11 bases between. The CDR3 loop is CSVELRGYYEQYF. The DNA for the CDR3 is TGCAGCGTTGAACTTCGGGGGTACTACGAGCAGTACTTC.

In this sample, this clone turned up once. J is TRBJ1-1 and V is TRBV11-2; D is unclear. Trimming pared 1 base from V and 4 bases from J, leaving 13 bases between. From germline, CDR1 is SGHAT and CDR2 FQNNGV. The CDR3 is made up of 15 amino acids. The CDR3 nucleotides read TGTGCCAGCAGCTTAGCAGGTAAAGGACCCACTGAAGCTTTCTTT. Translated, it gives CASSLAGKGPTEAFF.

The gene calls are TRBV11-2 and TRBJ2-2; no definite D call. Germline assignment: CDR1 SGHAT and CDR2 FQNNGV. Trimming pared 1 base from V and 5 bases from J, leaving 5 bases between. There are 13 residues in the CDR3. The CDR3 bases are TGTGCCAGCAGCTTAGGACGAACCGGGGAGCTGTTTTTT. As protein: CASSLGRTGELFF.

About this clone itself: At one end the junction does not follow the germline gene, possibly because of a read error. This chain uses TRBV19 with TRBJ1-5; no firm D call. Germline values: CDR1 LNHDA, CDR2 SQIVND (reference sequence). The CDR3 has 15 amino acids. Here the CDR3 reads CASSLDLYSNQPQHF. The CDR3 nucleotides are TGTGCCAGTAGTCTAGATCTCTATAGCAATCAGCCCCAGCATTTT.

The gene calls are TRBV13 and TRBJ1-1, with D hard to call. Germline V gene sequence: CDR1 PRHDT, CDR2 FYEKMQ (reference sequence). CDR3 length: 14 amino acids. Trimming removed 1 base from V and 1 base from J, with 7 bases in between. The CDR3 spells CASSLVWGNTEAFF. Written as DNA, the CDR3 is TGTGCCAGCAGCTTAGTTTGGGGGAACACTGAAGCTTTCTTT.

The rearrangement joins TRBV6-6 to TRBJ1-1; no definite D call. CDR1 and CDR2 from the germline V gene are MNHNY and SVGAGI (reference sequence). This CDR3 has 15 residues. Deletions cut 1 base from V and 1 base from J, with 10 bases between. The CDR3 sequence is CASSYLETGNTEAFF. CDR3 sequence (DNA): TGTGCCAGCAGTTACTTAGAGACGGGGAACACTGAAGCTTTCTTT.

The rearrangement links TRBV6-5 to TRBJ2-7; 7 bases agree with TRBD1. The CDR3 consists of 15 residues. Germline-derived CDR1 and CDR2 are MNHEY and SVGAGI. V dropped 5 bases and J dropped 2; count of bases not matched to a gene: 9. CDR3 nucleotide sequence: TGTGCCAGCAGTCACAACAGGGGCGCCCCCTACGAGCAGTACTTC. Its protein is CASSHNRGAPYEQYF.

J is TRBJ2-5 and V is TRBV5-5; 7 bases agree with TRBD1. CDR1 is SGHKS, CDR2 YYEKEE, per germline (reference sequence). The length of the CDR3 is 14 residues. J was trimmed by 5 bases and V by 5 bases; bases with no gene match: 9. The CDR3 loop reads CASSWDSPRETQYF. CDR3 sequence (DNA): TGTGCCAGCAGTTGGGACAGTCCAAGGGAGACCCAGTACTTC.

This chain joins TRBV9 and TRBJ2-3; 9 nucleotides align to TRBD2. The length of the CDR3 is 15 residues. Germline values: CDR1 SGDLS, CDR2 YYNGEE. Trimming took 0 bases from V and 4 from J; bases not matched to a gene: 3. CDR3 amino acids: CASSVGAGGPDTQYF. CDR3 DNA sequence: TGTGCCAGCAGCGTAGGGGCGGGAGGGCCAGATACGCAGTATTTT.

J is TRBJ2-1 and V is TRBV29-1; no reliable D call. The ends were cut back, 6 bases at V and 1 base at J, with 13 bases in the middle. CDR3 length: 14 amino acids. The germline V gene has CDR1 SQVTM and CDR2 ANQGSEA. The CDR3 reads CSVAATQSYNEQFF. DNA for the CDR3: TGCAGCGTAGCCGCCACACAGTCCTACAATGAGCAGTTCTTC.

In DNA form, the CDR3 reads TGTGCCAGCAGTGTTACTAGCGGGAGGGCGGGCACCGGGGAGCTGTTTTTT. As protein: CASSVTSGRAGTGELFF. The chain has TRBV25-1 and TRBJ2-2; 13 bases match TRBD2. The CDR3 covers 17 residues. J was trimmed by 4 bases and V by 4 bases; bases with no gene match: 6. The germline V gene has CDR1 MGHDK and CDR2 SYGVNS.

The J gene is TRBJ2-1, the V gene TRBV5-6, with unresolved D. This CDR3 spans 16 amino acids. Germline-derived CDR1 and CDR2 are SGHDT and YYEEEE. The ends were cut back, 0 bases at V and 5 bases at J, with 15 bases in the middle. The CDR3 bases are TGTGCCAGCAGCTTGGCCCCGTTGGATACCCACAATGAGCAGTTCTTC. Amino acid sequence: CASSLAPLDTHNEQFF.

The J gene is TRBJ2-2, the V gene TRBV10-2; D not certain. The CDR3 sequence is 12 residues long. The ends were cut back, 6 bases at V and 5 bases at J, with 7 bases in the middle. Germline loops: CDR1 WSHSY, CDR2 SAAADI. The CDR3 protein is CASRAETGELFF. The CDR3 DNA is TGCGCCAGCAGGGCGGAGACCGGGGAGCTGTTTTTT.

As concerns this clone: Other DNA sequences within the sample encode an identical CDR3. The chain employs TRBV6-5 and TRBJ2-1; 8 bases match TRBD2. CDR3 size: 15 residues. The ends lost 6 bases at V and 0 bases at J; junction bases unmatched: 4. Germline V gene data show CDR1 as MNHEY and CDR2 as SVGAGI. CDR3 region: CASRPSGSSYNEQFF. DNA for the CDR3: TGTGCCAGCAGACCGAGCGGGAGCTCCTACAATGAGCAGTTCTTC.

V gene TRBV7-8 combines with J gene TRBJ2-4; D gene uncertain. The CDR3 extends over 14 amino acids. In germline, CDR1 is SGHVS, CDR2 FQNEAQ. With 5 bases removed from V and 8 bases from J, the gap between germline ends came to 16 bases. Here the CDR3 reads CASSLDIRWDIQYF. The CDR3 nucleotides read TGTGCCAGCAGCCTTGACATACGGTGGGACATTCAGTACTTC. Based on the CDR3 plus reference TRBV7-8 and TRBJ2-4, the full variable domain is GAGVSQSPRYKVAKRGQDVALRCDPISGHVSLFWYQQALGQGPEFLTYFQNEAQLDKSGLPSDRFFAERPEGSVSTLKIQRTQQEDSAVYLCASSLDIRWDIQYFGAGTRLSVL.

The table lists this clone with a count of one. The chain employs TRBV5-1 and TRBJ1-2; D gene ambiguous. The CDR3 has 14 amino acids. The germline gives CDR1 SGHRS, CDR2 YFSETQ. V was clipped by 0 bases and J by 7 bases, with 13 bases between them. The CDR3 nucleotides read TGCGCCAGCAGCTTGGCCCCCGGGTCCTCTGGCTACACCTTC. Its translation: CASSLAPGSSGYTF. Full variable domain (rest looked up from reference TRBV5-1 and TRBJ1-2): KAGVTQTPRYLIKTRGQQVTLSCSPISGHRSVSWYQQTPGQGLQFLFEYFSETQRNKGNFPGRFSGRQFSNSRSEMNVSTLELGDSALYLCASSLAPGSSGYTFGSGTRLTVV.

The V gene is TRBV5-1, the J gene TRBJ2-1, with D perhaps being TRBD1 or TRBD2 (7 bases each). Germline loops: CDR1 SGHRS, CDR2 YFSETQ. The ends were cut back, 4 bases at V and 8 bases at J, with 16 bases in the middle. The CDR3 loop spans 14 amino acids. This chain's CDR3 is CASSTGDYQYEQFF. DNA of the CDR3: TGCGCCAGCAGCACAGGGGACTACCAATATGAGCAGTTCTTC.

V usage is TRBV28 and J usage is TRBJ2-6; no clear D gene. Germline values: CDR1 MDHEN, CDR2 SYDVKM. The CDR3 is made up of 13 amino acids. Trimming left V 5 bases short and J 0 bases short, with 2 bases between. CDR3 in amino acids: CASSGSGANVLTF. For the CDR3, the DNA is TGTGCCAGCAGTGGCTCTGGGGCCAACGTCCTGACTTTC. The full variable domain, rest sourced from reference TRBV28 and TRBJ2-6, is DVKVTQSSRYLVKRTGEKVFLECVQDMDHENMFWYRQDPGLGLRLIYFSYDVKMKEKGDIPEGYSVSREKKERFSLILESASTNQTSMYLCASSGSGANVLTFGAGSRLTVL.

V is TRBV6-6 and J is TRBJ2-7, with D unresolved. This CDR3 has 12 amino acids. Germline V CDR1 and CDR2: MNHNY, SVGAGI (reference sequence). Trimming stripped 0 bases from V and 5 bases from J, with 5 bases between. The CDR3 DNA follows: TGTGCCAGCAGTTACTCGGAAGACGAGCAGTACTTC. Translating gives CASSYSEDEQYF.

V gene TRBV5-1 combines with J gene TRBJ2-3; 8 bases are shared with TRBD1. Germline trimming cut 3 bases from V and 0 bases from J; bases unmatched to any gene: 3. Looked up from germline, CDR1 is SGHRS and CDR2 is YFSETQ. The CDR3 runs 15 residues. Here the CDR3 reads CASSSDRASTDTQYF. Here the CDR3 DNA reads TGCGCCAGCAGCTCGGACAGGGCTAGCACAGATACGCAGTATTTT.

V is TRBV9 and J is TRBJ2-1; TRBD2 aligns across 10 bases. CDR1 SGDLS and CDR2 YYNGEE come from the germline V gene. This CDR3 spans 14 amino acids. V dropped 6 bases and J dropped 9; count of bases not matched to a gene: 9. The CDR3: CASTSSGSVGEQFF. CDR3 sequence (DNA): TGTGCCAGCACCTCTAGCGGGAGTGTTGGTGAGCAGTTCTTC.

The chain has TRBV6-5 and TRBJ2-1; TRBD2 aligns across 10 bases. The CDR3 has 15 residues. The V segment lost 9 bases and the J segment 12 bases; nucleotides outside the gene matches: 17. Germline loops: CDR1 MNHEY, CDR2 SVGAGI. The CDR3 DNA sequence: TGTGCCAGTATTAGCGGGAGGACCCCCCGTATACGGCAGTTCTTC. Its translation is CASISGRTPRIRQFF.

The rearrangement joins TRBV5-5 to TRBJ1-5; 10 bases fit TRBD1. Germline CDR1 and CDR2: SGHKS and YYEKEE (reference sequence). The CDR3 totals 13 residues. The ends lost 4 bases at V and 6 bases at J; junction bases unmatched: 1. The CDR3 here is CASSRTGGQPQHF. CDR3 nucleotide sequence: TGTGCCAGCAGCCGGACAGGGGGTCAGCCCCAGCATTTT.